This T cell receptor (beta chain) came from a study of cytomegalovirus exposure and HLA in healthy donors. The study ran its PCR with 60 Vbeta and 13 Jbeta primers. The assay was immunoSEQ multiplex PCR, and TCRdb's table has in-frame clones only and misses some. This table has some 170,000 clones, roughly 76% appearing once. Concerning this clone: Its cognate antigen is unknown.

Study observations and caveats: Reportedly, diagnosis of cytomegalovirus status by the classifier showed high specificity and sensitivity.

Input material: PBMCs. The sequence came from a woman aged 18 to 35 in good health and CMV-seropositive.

In DNA form, the CDR3 reads TGCGCCAGCAAGACGGGCAGGGGGCATAGTGGCTACACCTTC. Translating it yields CASKTGRGHSGYTF. The J gene is TRBJ1-2, the V gene TRBV5-1; 8 bases align to TRBD1. Germline trimming cut 6 bases from V and 7 bases from J; bases unmatched to any gene: 11. The CDR3 runs 14 residues. Germline CDR1 is SGHRS and CDR2 is YFSETQ.